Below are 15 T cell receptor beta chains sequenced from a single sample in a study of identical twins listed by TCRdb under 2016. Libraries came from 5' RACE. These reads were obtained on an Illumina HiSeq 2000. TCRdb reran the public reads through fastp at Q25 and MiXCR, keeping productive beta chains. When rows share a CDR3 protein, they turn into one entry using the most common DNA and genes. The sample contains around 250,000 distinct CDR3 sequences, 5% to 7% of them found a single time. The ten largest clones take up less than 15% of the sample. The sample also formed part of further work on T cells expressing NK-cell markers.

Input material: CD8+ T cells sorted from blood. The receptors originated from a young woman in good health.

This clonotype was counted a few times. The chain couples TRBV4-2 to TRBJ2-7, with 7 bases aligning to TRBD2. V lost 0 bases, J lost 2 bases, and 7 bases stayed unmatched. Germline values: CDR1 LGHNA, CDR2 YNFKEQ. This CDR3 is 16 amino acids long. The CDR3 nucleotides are TGTGCCAGCAGCCAAGATCGGGGGGTCACCCCCTACGAGCAGTACTTC. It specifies CASSQDRGVTPYEQYF.

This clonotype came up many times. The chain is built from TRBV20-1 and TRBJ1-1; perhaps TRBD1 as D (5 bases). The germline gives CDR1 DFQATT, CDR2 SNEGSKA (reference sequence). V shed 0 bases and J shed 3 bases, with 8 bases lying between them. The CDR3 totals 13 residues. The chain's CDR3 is CSARDWGDTEAFF. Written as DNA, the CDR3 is TGCAGTGCTAGAGATTGGGGGGACACTGAAGCTTTCTTT.

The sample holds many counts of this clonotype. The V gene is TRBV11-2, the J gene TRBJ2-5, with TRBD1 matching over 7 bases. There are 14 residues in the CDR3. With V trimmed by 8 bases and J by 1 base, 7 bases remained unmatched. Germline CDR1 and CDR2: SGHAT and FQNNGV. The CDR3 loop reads CASGPRDSQETQYF. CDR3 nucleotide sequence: TGTGCCAGCGGTCCAAGGGACAGCCAAGAGACCCAGTACTTC.

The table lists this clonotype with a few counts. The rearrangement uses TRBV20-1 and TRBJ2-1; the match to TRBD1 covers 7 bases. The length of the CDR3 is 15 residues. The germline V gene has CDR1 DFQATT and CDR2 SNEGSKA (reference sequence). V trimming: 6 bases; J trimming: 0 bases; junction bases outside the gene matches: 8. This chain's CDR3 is CSATDRAGSYNEQFF. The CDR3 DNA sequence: TGCAGTGCAACCGACAGGGCGGGCTCCTACAATGAGCAGTTCTTC.

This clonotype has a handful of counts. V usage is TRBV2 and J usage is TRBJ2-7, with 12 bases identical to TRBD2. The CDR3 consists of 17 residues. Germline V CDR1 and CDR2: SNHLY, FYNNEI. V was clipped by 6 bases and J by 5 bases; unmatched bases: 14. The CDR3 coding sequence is TGTGCCAGCAGGAAAGGGCGACTAGCGGGAGTGATCCACGAGCAGTACTTC. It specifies CASRKGRLAGVIHEQYF.

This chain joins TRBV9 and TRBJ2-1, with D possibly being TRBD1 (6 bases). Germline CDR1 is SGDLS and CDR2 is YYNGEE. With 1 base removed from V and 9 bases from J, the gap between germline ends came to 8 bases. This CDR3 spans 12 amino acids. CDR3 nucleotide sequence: TGTGCCAGCAGCGTATGGGACACTGAGCAGTTCTTC. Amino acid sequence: CASSVWDTEQFF.

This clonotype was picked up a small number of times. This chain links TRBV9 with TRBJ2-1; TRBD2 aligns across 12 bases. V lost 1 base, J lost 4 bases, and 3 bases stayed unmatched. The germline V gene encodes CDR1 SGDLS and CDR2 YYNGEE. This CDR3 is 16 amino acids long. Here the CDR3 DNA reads TGTGCCAGCAGCGTAAGACTAGCGGGGGCTTACAATGAGCAGTTCTTC. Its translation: CASSVRLAGAYNEQFF.

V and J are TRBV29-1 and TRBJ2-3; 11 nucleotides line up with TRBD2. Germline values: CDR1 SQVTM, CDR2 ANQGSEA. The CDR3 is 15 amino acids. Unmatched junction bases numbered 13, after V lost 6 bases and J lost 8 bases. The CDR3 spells CSVPVAGGLLGTQYF. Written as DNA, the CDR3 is TGCAGCGTGCCGGTAGCGGGAGGGCTTCTGGGTACGCAGTATTTT.

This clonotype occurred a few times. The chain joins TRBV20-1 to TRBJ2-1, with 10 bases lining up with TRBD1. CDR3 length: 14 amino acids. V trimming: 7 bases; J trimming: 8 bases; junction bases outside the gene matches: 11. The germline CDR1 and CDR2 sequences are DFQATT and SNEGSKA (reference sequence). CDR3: CSVLGQGLNDEQFF. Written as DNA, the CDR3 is TGCAGTGTCCTGGGACAGGGGTTAAACGATGAGCAGTTCTTC.

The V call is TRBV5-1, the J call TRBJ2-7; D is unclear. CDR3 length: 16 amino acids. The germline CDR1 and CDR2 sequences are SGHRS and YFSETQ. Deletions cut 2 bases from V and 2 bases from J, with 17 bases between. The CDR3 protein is CASSFHDSLSPYEQYF. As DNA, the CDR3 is TGCGCCAGCAGCTTTCATGACTCCCTTAGCCCCTACGAGCAGTACTTC.

The DNA of the CDR3 is TGTGCCAGCAGCGCCGGGGGAGCGGGGGGACTCCCCACAGATACGCAGTATTTT. Residues: CASSAGGAGGLPTDTQYF. The V call is TRBV9, the J call TRBJ2-3, with 9 positions matching TRBD2. V lost 3 bases, J lost 2 bases, and 13 bases stayed unmatched. This CDR3 comprises 18 residues. CDR1 is SGDLS and CDR2 is YYNGEE in the germline V gene.

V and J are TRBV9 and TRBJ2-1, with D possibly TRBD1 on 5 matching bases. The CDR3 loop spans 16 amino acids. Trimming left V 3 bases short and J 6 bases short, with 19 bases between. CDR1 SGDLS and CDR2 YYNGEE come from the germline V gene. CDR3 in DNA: TGTGCCAGCAGCGGAGAAGGGGAATCCCCAGGCAATGAGCAGTTCTTC. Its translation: CASSGEGESPGNEQFF. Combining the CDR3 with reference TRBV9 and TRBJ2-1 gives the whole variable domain DSGVTQTPKHLITATGQRVTLRCSPRSGDLSVYWYQQSLDQGLQFLIQYYNGEERAKGNILERFSAQQFPDLHSELNLSSLELGDSALYFCASSGEGESPGNEQFFGPGTRLTVL.

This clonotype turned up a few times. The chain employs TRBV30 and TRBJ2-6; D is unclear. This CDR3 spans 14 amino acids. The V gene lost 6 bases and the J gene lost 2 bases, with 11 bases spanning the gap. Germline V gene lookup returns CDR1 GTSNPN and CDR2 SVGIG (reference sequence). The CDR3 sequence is CACRNTPGANVLTF. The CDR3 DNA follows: TGTGCCTGCCGGAACACCCCTGGGGCCAACGTCCTGACTTTC. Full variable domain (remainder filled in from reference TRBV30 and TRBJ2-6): SQTIHQWPATLVQPVGSPLSLECTVEGTSNPNLYWYRQAAGRGLQLLFYSVGIGQISSEVPQNLSASRPQDRQFILSSKKLLLSDSGFYLCACRNTPGANVLTFGAGSRLTVL.

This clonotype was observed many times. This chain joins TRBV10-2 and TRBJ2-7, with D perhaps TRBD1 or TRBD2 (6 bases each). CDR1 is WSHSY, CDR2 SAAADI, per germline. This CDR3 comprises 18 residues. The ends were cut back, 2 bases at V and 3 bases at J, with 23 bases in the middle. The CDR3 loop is CASSETQIYVGGFYEQYF. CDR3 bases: TGCGCCAGCAGTGAGACCCAAATATACGTCGGGGGCTTCTACGAGCAGTACTTC.

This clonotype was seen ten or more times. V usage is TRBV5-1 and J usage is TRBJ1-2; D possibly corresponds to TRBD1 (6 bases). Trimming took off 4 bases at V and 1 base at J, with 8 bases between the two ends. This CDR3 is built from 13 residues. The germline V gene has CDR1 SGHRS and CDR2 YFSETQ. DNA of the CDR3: TGCGCCAGCAGCGGGGGCGGTAACTATGGCTACACCTTC. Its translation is CASSGGGNYGYTF.